The following is a TCR beta chain sequence with its context. Its specificity is unknown. This CDR3 contains 13 residues. V lost 1 base and J 8 bases, leaving 6 bases between the germline ends. Germline CDR1 reads SGHVS; CDR2 reads FNYEAQ. The entry originates in a study of T cell responses to AZD1222 COVID-19 vaccine. Whole-study results and caveats: Targets within unmutated variant regions were reportedly found for nearly half of spike-specific TCRs.

This table comes from immunoSEQ multiplex PCR, and its TCRdb copy is limited to in-frame clones, with some not included. The sample holds approximately 80,000 clones; 87% are singletons and the top ten take over 20%. The TCR sequence derives from an adult in good health. This sequence joins TRBV7-6 and TRBJ1-6; D gene unclear. Sequencing used peripheral blood, obtained on day 0 of AZD1222 vaccination. The CDR3 DNA reads as TGTGCCAGCAGCTTAGAACTGGATTCACCCCTCCACTTT. Amino acid sequence: CASSLELDSPLHF.